Each of the 7 T cell receptor beta chains below was sequenced from the same sample in a study of early T cells in non-severe SARS-CoV-2 infection. TCRdb used MiXCR to reprocess the 5' RACE reads, holding one entry per CDR3 protein. There are fewer than 55,000 distinct CDR3 sequences in the sample; roughly 9.2% occur only once, and around 4% lies in the top ten. Specimen: whole blood. The receptors derive from an adult who was a healthcare worker with PCR-confirmed SARS-CoV-2 infection or an uninfected control (not recorded which).

This clonotype was picked up many times. The rearrangement links TRBV27 to TRBJ2-3; the D call may be TRBD1 or TRBD2 (5 bases each). The ends were cut back, 3 bases at V and 2 bases at J, with 9 bases in the middle. In germline, CDR1 is MNHEY, CDR2 SMNVEV (reference sequence). The CDR3 is made up of 14 amino acids. The CDR3 DNA follows: TGTGCCAGCAGTTTCTCGGGGCTCACAGATACGCAGTATTTT. Translation gives CASSFSGLTDTQYF.

In its sample, this clonotype was seen many times. The chain has TRBV5-1 and TRBJ2-6; D may correspond to TRBD1 or TRBD2 (5 bases each). The CDR3 is 16 amino acids. The germline V gene has CDR1 SGHRS and CDR2 YFSETQ. Deletions cut 0 bases from V and 4 bases from J, with 11 bases between. In nucleotides, the CDR3 is TGCGCCAGCAGCTTGGGGGCGTGGGACGGGGCCAACGTCCTGACTTTC. Its translation: CASSLGAWDGANVLTF.

The chain joins TRBV29-1 to TRBJ2-1; 9 nucleotides line up with TRBD2. Germline V gives CDR1 SQVTM, CDR2 ANQGSEA. Trimming cost V 7 bases and J 9 bases; bases outside gene matches: 10. CDR3 size: 13 residues. This CDR3 is CSGRGGRAAEQFF. CDR3 in DNA: TGCAGCGGCCGAGGCGGGAGGGCTGCTGAGCAGTTCTTC.

The sample holds many counts of this clonotype. The rearrangement links TRBV7-3 to TRBJ1-1, with D unclear. V lost 8 bases, J lost 0 bases, and 7 bases lay in between. Germline CDR1 is SGHTA and CDR2 is FQGTGA. This CDR3 has 12 amino acids. The CDR3 loop reads CASPAMNTEAFF. CDR3 sequence (DNA): TGTGCCAGCCCAGCTATGAACACTGAAGCTTTCTTT. Using reference TRBV7-3 and TRBJ1-1 for the parts outside the CDR3, the full variable domain is GAGVSQTPSNKVTEKGKYVELRCDPISGHTALYWYRQSLGQGPEFLIYFQGTGAADDSGLPNDRFFAVRPEGSVSTLKIQRTERGDSAVYLCASPAMNTEAFFGQGTRLTVV.

This clonotype was seen ten or more times. V usage is TRBV19 and J usage is TRBJ2-3; D tentatively fits TRBD1 or TRBD2 (6 bases each). The V and J ends lost 1 base and 4 bases respectively, with 12 bases between them. This CDR3 has 15 amino acids. Germline loops: CDR1 LNHDA, CDR2 SQIVND (reference sequence). As DNA, the CDR3 is TGTGCCAGTAGTATAGGGTGGGGGGCGTCAGATACGCAGTATTTT. Protein sequence: CASSIGWGASDTQYF.

In its sample, this clonotype was seen many times. The DNA for the CDR3 is TGTGCCAGCAGCCCCACGGGAGTTTGGTACAATGAGCAGTTCTTC. Its translation: CASSPTGVWYNEQFF. The chain recombines TRBV13 with TRBJ2-1; perhaps TRBD2 as D (6 bases). The length of the CDR3 is 15 residues. Deletions cut 5 bases from V and 4 bases from J, with 15 bases between. The germline CDR1 and CDR2 sequences are PRHDT and FYEKMQ (reference sequence).

In this sample, this clonotype turned up many times. This chain joins TRBV6-2 or TRBV6-3 and TRBJ1-6; D ambiguous. This CDR3 has 11 residues. Germline V gives CDR1 MNHEY, CDR2 SVGEGT. The V and J ends lost 7 bases and 15 bases respectively, with 13 bases between them. The CDR3 sequence is CASTDDRVLHF. The CDR3 region has the DNA TGTGCCAGCACCGACGACCGGGTCCTCCACTTT.